A single sample is the source of the 27 T cell receptor beta chains below, sequenced in a study of cytomegalovirus exposure and HLA in healthy donors. Libraries were prepared by immunoSEQ multiplex PCR; TCRdb keeps only in-frame clonotypes and omits some of them. The table includes about 98,000 clones, roughly 87% detected once. Sequencing used PBMCs. Every receptor here comes from a man between 18 and 29 years old in good health and CMV-seropositive.

In regard to this clone: The CDR3 carries no conserved terminal phenylalanine or tryptophan, so it likely arises from a read error. The DNA is omitted, as the CDR3 cannot be located on it reliably, and the CDR3 follows TCRdb's listing. The gene calls are TRBV12-5 and TRBJ2-7; TRBD1 is the table's D call, not checked against the DNA. The CDR3 length is 8 residues, termini included. CDR1 is LGHNT and CDR2 is FRNRAP in the germline V gene. The CDR3 region is CASGLRYR.

The genes are TRBV7-8 and TRBJ2-5; no clear D gene. The V end lost 2 bases, the J end lost 5 bases, and 6 bases lay between the germline ends. CDR3 length: 12 amino acids. Germline CDR1 reads SGHVS; CDR2 reads FQNEAQ. In DNA, the CDR3 is TGTGCCAGCAGCTTAATCACTGAGACCCAGTACTTC. Protein sequence: CASSLITETQYF.

This clone was counted a single time. DNA of the CDR3: TGTGCCACCAGCAGAGATGGGGGCTCGCTAGGAGAGACCCAGTACTTC. Its protein product is CATSRDGGSLGETQYF. The rearrangement links TRBV15 to TRBJ2-5, with a weak D call TRBD1 (6 bases). Trimming stripped 0 bases from V and 4 bases from J, with 15 bases between. The CDR3 covers 16 residues. Germline values: CDR1 LNHNV, CDR2 YYDKDF (reference sequence).

The chain is built from TRBV21-1 and TRBJ2-7; no DNA check was done on the table's D call, TRBD1. TRBV21-1 is described as a pseudogene. CDR3 length: 19 amino acids. CDR3 region: CASSAQIWDSLLSSYEQYF. The CDR3 nucleotides read TGTGCCAGCAGCGCTCAAATTTGGGACAGCCTCCTATCCTCCTACGAGCAGTACTTC.

V gene TRBV28 combines with J gene TRBJ2-7; D ambiguous. The germline V gene encodes CDR1 MDHEN and CDR2 SYDVKM. The CDR3 has 13 amino acids. V gave up 3 bases and J gave up 6 bases, with 12 bases separating them. The CDR3 sequence: CASSLPGSGEQYF. CDR3 nucleotide sequence: TGTGCCAGCAGTTTGCCGGGTTCGGGCGAGCAGTACTTC.

The rearrangement links TRBV6-1 to TRBJ2-7; D call uncertain. The V and J ends lost 8 bases and 3 bases respectively, with 14 bases between them. The germline gives CDR1 MNHNS, CDR2 SASEGT. The CDR3 extends over 13 amino acids. This CDR3 reads CASEVSVHYEQYF. For the CDR3, the DNA is TGTGCCAGCGAAGTCAGCGTTCACTACGAGCAGTACTTC.

Only one count was recorded for this clone. The V call is TRBV6-6, the J call TRBJ2-3, with a tentative D call TRBD1 (6 bases). In germline, CDR1 is MNHNY, CDR2 SVGAGI (reference sequence). CDR3 length equals 15 residues. Deletions cut 7 bases from V and 4 bases from J, with 18 bases between. CDR3 protein: CASNRLTGLSDTQYF. CDR3 DNA: TGTGCCAGCAACCGCTTAACAGGGCTCTCAGATACGCAGTATTTT.

This chain links TRBV7-6 with TRBJ1-1; D possibly corresponds to TRBD1 (6 bases). From germline, CDR1 is SGHVS and CDR2 FNYEAQ. The CDR3 covers 14 residues. Trimming took 2 bases from V and 0 from J, leaving 7 bases between them. As DNA, the CDR3 is TGTGCCAGCAGCTTATCAGGGGTGAACACTGAAGCTTTCTTT. It is translated as CASSLSGVNTEAFF.

V and J are TRBV13 and TRBJ1-2; D is unresolved. The germline V gene encodes CDR1 PRHDT and CDR2 FYEKMQ (reference sequence). This CDR3 has 13 residues. Trimming removed 4 bases from V and 4 bases from J, with 10 bases in between. CDR3 protein: CASSYPGFYGYTF. Written as DNA, the CDR3 is TGTGCCAGCAGCTACCCAGGTTTCTATGGCTACACCTTC.

This clone was recorded once. V usage is TRBV5-1 and J usage is TRBJ1-1; no definite D call. Germline CDR1 SGHRS, CDR2 YFSETQ. The CDR3 sequence is 11 residues long. Trimming removed 5 bases from V and 5 bases from J, with 7 bases in between. The CDR3 nucleotides read TGCGCCAGCAGAGGGAGGACTGAAGCTTTCTTT. This sequence encodes CASRGRTEAFF. Using reference TRBV5-1 and TRBJ1-1 for the parts outside the CDR3, the full variable domain is KAGVTQTPRYLIKTRGQQVTLSCSPISGHRSVSWYQQTPGQGLQFLFEYFSETQRNKGNFPGRFSGRQFSNSRSEMNVSTLELGDSALYLCASRGRTEAFFGQGTRLTVV.

This rearrangement joins TRBV4-3 to TRBJ2-7; 7 bases line up with TRBD1. Per germline, CDR1 LGHNA and CDR2 YSLEER. Trimming at V came to 1 base and at J to 2 bases, leaving 5 bases not matched to a gene. This CDR3 is 15 amino acids long. CDR3 loop: CASSQGSGGPYEQYF. The CDR3 nucleotides are TGCGCCAGCAGCCAAGGCTCAGGGGGACCCTACGAGCAGTACTTC.

The V call is TRBV15, the J call TRBJ2-1; 12 nucleotides match TRBD1. CDR1 and CDR2 from the germline V gene are LNHNV and YYDKDF (reference sequence). There are 16 residues in the CDR3. Trimming took 5 bases from V and 6 from J; bases not matched to a gene: 8. This CDR3 reads CATSREGQGAFNEQFF. CDR3 nucleotide sequence: TGTGCCACCAGCCGCGAGGGACAGGGGGCGTTCAATGAGCAGTTCTTC.

This clone was counted only a few times. The CDR3 bases are TGTGCCAGCAGCTTAGGGTGGGCCACCTACGAGCAGTACTTC. Residues: CASSLGWATYEQYF. J is TRBJ2-7 and V is TRBV7-2; D unclear. This CDR3 has 14 amino acids. The V gene lost 1 base and the J gene lost 2 bases, with 9 bases spanning the gap. Germline values: CDR1 SGHTA, CDR2 FQGNSA.

The chain combines TRBV7-2 with TRBJ2-7; maybe TRBD1 (6 bases). Trimming stripped 2 bases from V and 0 bases from J, with 14 bases between. Germline assignment: CDR1 SGHTA and CDR2 FQGNSA. This CDR3 region has 16 residues. The CDR3 sequence: CASSLRGQPNSYEQYF. The CDR3 DNA is TGTGCCAGCAGCTTAAGAGGACAGCCCAACTCCTACGAGCAGTACTTC.

The chain uses TRBV2 and TRBJ2-2, with 9 bases aligning to TRBD1. V lost 6 bases and J lost 7; bases outside the gene matches: 6. This CDR3 comprises 14 residues. CDR1 SNHLY and CDR2 FYNNEI come from the germline V gene. The CDR3 DNA reads TGTGCCAGCAGGGAACAGGGGGCTAGCGGGGAGCTGTTTTTT. It yields the protein CASREQGASGELFF.

The rearrangement uses TRBV25-1 and TRBJ2-5; 7 nucleotides match TRBD2. The J segment lost 4 bases and the V segment lost 3 bases, leaving 11 bases of the junction unmatched. The CDR3 is 16 residues long. Germline-derived CDR1 and CDR2 are MGHDK and SYGVNS. The CDR3 nucleotides are TGTGCCAGCAGTGACCAACTAGCGCAAGGTTTAGAGACCCAGTACTTC. The encoded protein is CASSDQLAQGLETQYF.

V usage is TRBV28 and J usage is TRBJ2-7, with 11 bases that match TRBD1. Germline V gives CDR1 MDHEN, CDR2 SYDVKM. Trimming at V came to 2 bases and at J to 7 bases, leaving 10 bases not matched to a gene. This CDR3 has 16 amino acids. The CDR3 spells CASSLTGQGAYGEQYF. In DNA, the CDR3 is TGTGCCAGCAGTTTAACCGGACAGGGGGCCTACGGAGAGCAGTACTTC.

The rearrangement uses TRBV10-2 and TRBJ2-3, with 11 bases aligning to TRBD2. The J segment lost 4 bases and the V segment lost 3 bases, leaving 9 bases of the junction unmatched. Germline CDR1 WSHSY, CDR2 SAAADI. This CDR3 is 17 amino acids long. In DNA, the CDR3 is TGCGCCAGCAGTGACGCGACTAGCGGGAAGAGGTCAGATACGCAGTATTTT. Translating it yields CASSDATSGKRSDTQYF.

V usage is TRBV5-1 and J usage is TRBJ1-1; no reliable D call. The CDR3 runs to 17 residues. Germline V gives CDR1 SGHRS, CDR2 YFSETQ. The ends were cut back, 0 bases at V and 1 base at J, with 16 bases in the middle. CDR3 loop: CASSLVPGRLGNTEAFF. CDR3 coding DNA: TGCGCCAGCAGCTTGGTCCCAGGTAGATTGGGGAACACTGAAGCTTTCTTT.

This chain connects TRBV7-9 to TRBJ2-7, with unresolved D. The germline CDR1 and CDR2 sequences are SEHNR and FQNEAQ (reference sequence). The CDR3 has 12 residues. Trimming pared 1 base from V and 3 bases from J, leaving 4 bases between. The CDR3 coding sequence is TGTGCCAGCAGCTTAGTAAACTACGAGCAGTACTTC. As protein: CASSLVNYEQYF.

The chain recombines TRBV7-2 with TRBJ2-5, with 7 bases identical to TRBD1. The CDR3 loop spans 15 amino acids. Germline CDR1 SGHTA, CDR2 FQGNSA. The J segment lost 4 bases and the V segment lost 3 bases, leaving 8 bases of the junction unmatched. The CDR3 coding sequence is TGTGCCAGCAGCTTTCAACAGGGGTTGGGAGAGACCCAGTACTTC. Its protein product is CASSFQQGLGETQYF.

On this clone: Distinct nucleotide sequences in the sample also encode this CDR3. This chain uses TRBV2 with TRBJ2-5; 7 nucleotides line up with TRBD2. The CDR3 has 15 residues. V was pared by 2 bases and J by 5 bases, with 8 bases of the junction left unmatched. The germline CDR1 and CDR2 sequences are SNHLY and FYNNEI. CDR3 bases: TGTGCCAGCAGTGAACGTCGGGGGGATCGGGAGACCCAGTACTTC. It translates to CASSERRGDRETQYF.

The V call is TRBV4-3, the J call TRBJ1-4; a possible D gene is TRBD1 (5 bases). V was pared by 0 bases and J by 7 bases, with 18 bases between. Germline CDR1 and CDR2: LGHNA and YSLEER. This CDR3 contains 17 residues. CDR3 coding DNA: TGCGCCAGCAGCCAAGATCAATCGACAGTGTACCGTGAAAAACTGTTTTTT. It is translated as CASSQDQSTVYREKLFF.

The chain recombines TRBV5-5 with TRBJ1-2, with 9 bases identical to TRBD1. Germline V gene lookup returns CDR1 SGHKS and CDR2 YYEKEE (reference sequence). Trimming cost V 4 bases and J 6 bases; bases outside gene matches: 4. This CDR3 is 13 amino acids long. CDR3 DNA sequence: TGTGCCAGCAGCCTCTGGACAGGGGATGGCTACACCTTC. It encodes CASSLWTGDGYTF.

This clone is a singleton in its sample. The chain recombines TRBV28 with TRBJ2-1; TRBD2 is a possible D gene (6 bases). This CDR3 is built from 15 residues. Germline V gives CDR1 MDHEN, CDR2 SYDVKM. Trimming stripped 3 bases from V and 1 base from J, with 10 bases between. DNA for the CDR3: TGTGCCAGCAGTTTGGGTAGCGGTTCCTACAATGAGCAGTTCTTC. Its translation is CASSLGSGSYNEQFF.

This sequence joins TRBV14 and TRBJ2-7, with D unclear. Germline CDR1 and CDR2: SGHDN and FVKESK. The CDR3 extends over 16 amino acids. The germline V and J ends were trimmed by 1 base and 3 bases, with 16 bases remaining between them. The CDR3: CASSQGIGPRSYEQYF. CDR3 coding DNA: TGTGCCAGCAGCCAAGGGATAGGCCCGAGGAGCTACGAGCAGTACTTC. Combining the CDR3 with reference TRBV14 and TRBJ2-7 gives the whole variable domain EAGVTQFPSHSVIEKGQTVTLRCDPISGHDNLYWYRRVMGKEIKFLLHFVKESKQDESGMPNNRFLAERTGGTYSTLKVQPAELEDSGVYFCASSQGIGPRSYEQYFGPGTRLTVT.

This chain connects TRBV28 to TRBJ1-1; D unclear. Germline V gene sequence: CDR1 MDHEN, CDR2 SYDVKM. V gave up 7 bases and J gave up 2 bases, with 5 bases separating them. The CDR3 runs 11 residues. The CDR3 loop reads CASILNTEAFF. The CDR3 DNA is TGTGCCAGCATCCTTAACACTGAAGCTTTCTTT.